These 9 T cell receptor beta chains were all obtained from the same sample, sequenced in a study of cytomegalovirus exposure and HLA in healthy donors. 13 Jbeta primers and 60 Vbeta primers were used for the PCR. Sequenced by immunoSEQ multiplex PCR; TCRdb stores in-frame clones only, minus some. In the table there are approximately 200,000 clones, roughly 85% of which are singletons. The source material was PBMCs. Receptors originate from a woman aged 45-65 years in good health and CMV-seronegative.

The chain uses TRBV18 and TRBJ2-1; TRBD2 agrees at 9 bases. The CDR3 extends over 18 amino acids. Trimming cost V 6 bases and J 0 bases; bases outside gene matches: 12. The germline V gene has CDR1 KGHSH and CDR2 LQKENI. CDR3 nucleotide sequence: TGTGCCAGCTCCCTTAACCCGACTAGCGGAAGCTCCTACAATGAGCAGTTCTTC. Protein: CASSLNPTSGSSYNEQFF.

This chain joins TRBV28 and TRBJ1-2; 8 bases are a match to TRBD1. CDR3 length: 15 amino acids. The germline gives CDR1 MDHEN, CDR2 SYDVKM. The ends lost 5 bases at V and 0 bases at J; junction bases unmatched: 5. CDR3 region: CASSPGQVPNYGYTF. Written as DNA, the CDR3 is TGTGCCAGCAGTCCGGGACAGGTTCCTAACTATGGCTACACCTTC.

V and J are TRBV5-4 and TRBJ1-1, with no clear D. The V gene lost 4 bases and the J gene lost 3 bases, with 13 bases spanning the gap. The CDR3 has 14 residues. Germline CDR1 and CDR2: SGHNT and YYREEE (reference sequence). CDR3 sequence reads: CASSPRGTYTEAFF. The DNA for the CDR3 is TGTGCCAGCAGCCCCCGGGGAACATACACTGAAGCTTTCTTT.

The genes are TRBV5-4 and TRBJ2-7; 8 bases are a match to TRBD2. CDR1 is SGHNT, CDR2 YYREEE, per germline (reference sequence). J gave up 2 bases and V 9 bases, and 13 bases lay outside the gene matches. The CDR3 runs 15 residues. The CDR3 protein is CATGRGGGTAYEQYF. The CDR3, as DNA: TGTGCCACGGGTAGGGGCGGGGGGACGGCCTACGAGCAGTACTTC.

The chain uses TRBV10-3 and TRBJ2-5, with a weak D call TRBD1 (6 bases). Germline lookup yields CDR1 ENHRY and CDR2 SYGVKD. V was trimmed by 2 bases and J by 3 bases, leaving 16 bases between them. The CDR3 is made up of 16 amino acids. DNA of the CDR3: TGTGCCATCAGTGAGCCCAGCGGAACAGGGAAAGAGACCCAGTACTTC. It codes for CAISEPSGTGKETQYF.

J is TRBJ2-1 and V is TRBV4-2, with D possibly TRBD1 on 6 matching bases. V lost 0 bases and J lost 8, with 17 bases in between. The germline V gene has CDR1 LGHNA and CDR2 YNFKEQ. The CDR3 sequence is 16 residues long. Here the CDR3 reads CASSQDGKGDGHEQFF. DNA of the CDR3: TGTGCCAGCAGCCAAGATGGGAAGGGGGATGGGCATGAGCAGTTCTTC.

The chain employs TRBV5-1 and TRBJ2-2; TRBD1 might be the D (5 bases). The CDR3 consists of 14 residues. Germline V CDR1 and CDR2: SGHRS, YFSETQ. V shed 3 bases and J shed 5 bases, with 11 bases lying between them. CDR3 region: CASSSREGTGELFF. The DNA for the CDR3 is TGCGCCAGCAGCTCCAGGGAAGGAACCGGGGAGCTGTTTTTT. Full variable domain (missing parts from reference TRBV5-1 and TRBJ2-2): KAGVTQTPRYLIKTRGQQVTLSCSPISGHRSVSWYQQTPGQGLQFLFEYFSETQRNKGNFPGRFSGRQFSNSRSEMNVSTLELGDSALYLCASSSREGTGELFFGEGSRLTVL.

The chain has TRBV18 and TRBJ2-7; 14 bases match TRBD2. The CDR3 consists of 17 residues. V gave up 3 bases and J gave up 4 bases; unmatched junction bases: 8. Germline CDR1 reads KGHSH; CDR2 reads LQKENI. The CDR3 DNA is TGTGCCAGCTCACCCCTTGGGACTAGCGGGAGTTCGTACGAGCAGTACTTC. Encoded protein: CASSPLGTSGSSYEQYF.

This sequence joins TRBV6-4 and TRBJ1-2, with 7 bases that match TRBD1. Per the germline V gene, CDR1 is MRHNA and CDR2 is SNTAGT. There are 17 residues in the CDR3. The V segment lost 4 bases and the J segment 4 bases; nucleotides outside the gene matches: 15. The CDR3 is CASSVTGTALTSYGYTF. The CDR3 nucleotides are TGTGCCAGCAGTGTGACTGGGACAGCCCTCACTAGCTATGGCTACACCTTC.